This entry is about one T cell receptor (beta chain). Peripheral blood CD8+ and CD4+ T cells were profiled by TCR beta sequencing. Isolation of CD8+ and CD4+ T cells was performed negatively, whereas enrichment of TEMRA cells was done by FACS. The CDR3 covers 13 residues. CDR1 and CDR2 from the germline V gene are SQVTM and ANQGSEA. Between the trimmed V and J ends, which lost 7 bases and 1 base, there was a span of 13 bases. The data were taken from a study of CD8 T cells in Susac syndrome. Study-level background: Patients with Susac syndrome, at blood draw, were therapy-naive, on corticosteroids, or on intravenous immunoglobulin alone.

The RNA, roughly 0.45 to 1 ug, was put through reverse transcription using random hexamers. Each CDR3 protein is one row after TCRdb ran MiXCR on the immunoSEQ multiplex PCR reads. The table shows around 110,000 distinct CDR3 sequences, with 95% to 96% occurring only once. The sequence was obtained from a human donor with Susac syndrome. The sample comprised CD4+ T cells from PBMCs. The rearrangement uses TRBV29-1 and TRBJ1-1, with D uncertain. The CDR3: CSARSGENTEAFF. CDR3 DNA sequence: TGCAGCGCCAGATCCGGGGAGAACACTGAAGCTTTCTTT.